This is a list of T cell receptor beta chains from one sample in a study of T cells of healthy individuals. TCRdb called the 5' RACE reads again in MiXCR, with one record for every CDR3 protein. The repertoire holds around 90,000 distinct CDR3 sequences, with approximately 4.7% as singletons. These receptors were collected from a female donor in good health. CDR3s include the opening cysteine and the closing phenylalanine or tryptophan. The order of the fields is D gene, J gene, V gene, clone size, CDR3 protein, CDR3 DNA. A D gene is named only where the DNA matches it firmly. Only some rows state a clone size, as once, few, many or a class for expanded clones.

>NA|TRBJ1-4|TRBV7-8|few
CASSFGGAGEKLFF
TGTGCCAGCAGCTTCGGTGGGGCGGGTGAAAAACTGTTTTTT
>TRBD2|TRBJ2-1|TRBV10-3|few
CAISGTSGNIEQFF
TGTGCCATCAGTGGGACTAGCGGGAACATTGAGCAGTTCTTC
>NA|TRBJ2-5|TRBV27|many
CASSSDQETQYF
TGTGCCAGCAGTTCGGACCAAGAGACCCAGTACTTC
>NA|TRBJ1-1|TRBV29-1|NA
CSVELSKGTEAFF
TGCAGCGTTGAATTGTCTAAAGGGACTGAAGCTTTCTTT
>NA|TRBJ1-2|TRBV5-5|few
CASSLAGNSNYGYTF
TGTGCCAGCAGCTTGGCCGGGAATTCTAACTATGGCTACACCTTC
>NA|TRBJ2-7|TRBV6-2/TRBV6-3|many
CASSYWSYEQYF
TGTGCCAGCAGTTACTGGTCCTACGAGCAGTACTTC
>TRBD2|TRBJ2-1|TRBV20-1|NA
CSARGASAGIYNEQFF
TGCAGTGCTAGAGGGGCCTCAGCGGGGATCTACAATGAGCAGTTCTTC
>NA|TRBJ2-3|TRBV20-1|few
CSARSPEGAFTDTQYF
TGCAGTGCTAGGTCCCCAGAGGGAGCCTTCACAGATACGCAGTATTTT
>NA|TRBJ2-1|TRBV4-3|NA
CASSPAGAPNEQFF
TGCGCCAGCAGCCCCGCGGGTGCTCCCAATGAGCAGTTCTTC
>NA|TRBJ2-6|TRBV7-9|many
CASSTPDFFSGANVLTF
TGTGCCAGCAGCACACCGGATTTTTTCTCTGGGGCCAACGTCCTGACTTTC
>NA|TRBJ1-3|TRBV4-2|few
CASSQERNTIYF
TGTGCCAGCAGCCAAGAAAGAAACACCATATATTTT
>NA|TRBJ2-4|TRBV3-1|many
CASSQEAGLRSF
TGTGCCAGCAGCCAAGAGGCTGGGCTCCGGAGCTTC
>NA|TRBJ2-7|TRBV29-1|many
CSVEEASGAYEQYF
TGCAGCGTTGAAGAGGCAAGCGGTGCCTACGAGCAGTACTTC
>NA|TRBJ2-7|TRBV21-1|many
CASSKVRTGDYEQYF
TGTGCCAGCAGCAAAGTGAGGACAGGGGACTACGAGCAGTACTTC
>NA|TRBJ2-3|TRBV12-2|many
CASRLGLGSGGGTDTQYF
TGTGCAAGTCGCTTAGGCCTAGGTTCAGGGGGCGGCACAGATACGCAGTATTTT
>NA|TRBJ1-5|TRBV6-1|many
CASEQGWLVQPQHF
TGTGCCAGTGAACAAGGGTGGCTGGTTCAGCCCCAGCATTTT
>TRBD1|TRBJ2-7|TRBV28|NA
CASSSTGGFYEQYF
TGTGCCAGCAGTTCGACAGGGGGGTTCTACGAGCAGTACTTC
>NA|TRBJ1-4|TRBV28|once
CASSTGRTNEKLFF
TGTGCCAGCAGTACAGGACGGACTAATGAAAAACTGTTTTTT
>NA|TRBJ2-1|TRBV13|NA
CASSPRQGTYNEQFF
TGTGCCAGCAGCCCCAGGCAGGGAACCTACAATGAGCAGTTCTTC
>TRBD1|TRBJ1-5|TRBV15|many
CATSISGTGTHNQPQHF
TGTGCCACCAGCATTTCCGGGACAGGGACTCACAATCAGCCCCAGCATTTT
>NA|TRBJ1-5|TRBV5-6|many
CASSWDGNQPQHF
TGTGCCAGCAGCTGGGACGGTAATCAGCCCCAGCATTTT
>NA|TRBJ2-5|TRBV5-4|NA
CASSNRETQYF
TGTGCCAGCAGCAACCGAGAGACCCAGTACTTC
>NA|TRBJ1-1|TRBV7-9|NA
CASSLARESTEAFF
TGTGCCAGCAGCTTAGCTAGGGAGAGCACTGAAGCTTTCTTT
>TRBD2|TRBJ2-1|TRBV18|few
CASSPTSGRVNEQFF
TGTGCCAGCTCACCGACTAGCGGGAGAGTCAATGAGCAGTTCTTC
>TRBD2|TRBJ2-1|TRBV11-1|NA
CASTPGGGHYNEQFF
TGTGCCAGCACCCCGGGGGGGGGCCACTACAATGAGCAGTTCTTC
>TRBD2|TRBJ2-1|TRBV4-3|many
CASSRFKGLAGGQSSYNEQFF
TGCGCCAGCAGCCGTTTCAAGGGACTAGCGGGAGGCCAGAGCTCCTACAATGAGCAGTTCTTC
>TRBD1|TRBJ2-1|TRBV11-3|many
CASSPGQGTYNEQFF
TGTGCCAGCAGCCCAGGACAGGGAACCTACAATGAGCAGTTCTTC
>NA|TRBJ1-4|TRBV6-1|NA
CASREAPNEKLFF
TGTGCCAGCAGGGAGGCGCCTAATGAAAAACTGTTTTTT
>NA|TRBJ2-2|TRBV6-5|NA
CASSQNTFTGELFF
TGTGCCAGCAGTCAAAACACGTTCACCGGGGAGCTGTTTTTT
>NA|TRBJ2-6|TRBV7-2|many
CASSLVAGIGSGANVLTF
TGTGCCAGCAGCTTAGTGGCAGGAATAGGGTCTGGGGCCAACGTCCTGACTTTC
>NA|TRBJ1-3|TRBV12-3/TRBV12-4|many
CASSLSTDPSGNTIYF
TGTGCCAGCAGTTTAAGCACAGACCCCTCTGGAAACACCATATATTTT
>NA|TRBJ1-2|TRBV29-1|many
CSDAQGVEEHGYTF
TGCAGCGACGCACAGGGCGTCGAGGAGCATGGCTACACCTTC
>TRBD1|TRBJ2-3|TRBV11-2|few
CASSSSQGVDTQYF
TGTGCCAGCAGCTCATCACAGGGGGTAGATACGCAGTATTTT
>TRBD2|TRBJ2-1|TRBV29-1|many
CSVEGTPSGYSYNEQFF
TGCAGCGTTGAAGGGACCCCTAGCGGGTACTCCTACAATGAGCAGTTCTTC
>NA|TRBJ2-7|TRBV28|many
CASSLWVSEQYF
TGTGCCAGCAGTTTGTGGGTTTCCGAGCAGTACTTC
>NA|TRBJ1-3|TRBV6-2/TRBV6-3|NA
CATRQDYGSGNTIYF
TGTGCCACACGACAGGATTACGGCTCTGGAAACACCATATATTTT
>TRBD1|TRBJ2-7|TRBV5-1|many
CASSPGGRTYEQYF
TGCGCCAGCAGCCCAGGGGGACGCACCTACGAGCAGTACTTC
>NA|TRBJ2-7|TRBV28|NA
CASGHEQYF
TGTGCCAGCGGGCACGAGCAGTACTTC
>NA|TRBJ1-1|TRBV7-8|many
CASSLLINTEAFF
TGTGCCAGCAGCTTATTGATTAACACTGAAGCTTTCTTT
>NA|TRBJ2-5|TRBV5-8|many
CASSPRLQGEATQYF
TGTGCCAGCAGCCCCCGGTTGCAGGGGGAGGCGACCCAGTACTTC
>NA|TRBJ2-3|TRBV6-4|many
CASSETGLDTDTQYF
TGTGCCAGCAGTGAGACGGGACTTGACACAGATACGCAGTATTTT
>NA|TRBJ2-7|TRBV3-1|many
CASSQDPGTVYEQYF
TGTGCCAGCAGCCAAGACCCCGGGACTGTATACGAGCAGTACTTC
>TRBD1|TRBJ1-1|TRBV6-5|NA
CASSRTGALNTEAFF
TGTGCCAGCAGTCGGACAGGGGCCTTGAACACTGAAGCTTTCTTT
>TRBD2|TRBJ2-3|TRBV5-1|NA
CASSLELAASTDTQYF
TGCGCCAGCAGCCTGGAACTAGCGGCTAGCACAGATACGCAGTATTTT
>NA|TRBJ2-7|TRBV6-1|few
CASSIDSSYEQYF
TGTGCCAGCAGTATCGACAGCTCCTACGAGCAGTACTTC
>NA|TRBJ2-1|TRBV9|many
CASSVDGRGTYNEQFF
TGTGCCAGCAGCGTAGACGGCCGGGGAACCTACAATGAGCAGTTCTTC
>TRBD2|TRBJ2-3|TRBV24-1|many
CATSDSARTSDYTQYF
TGTGCCACCAGTGATTCGGCTAGGACTAGCGATTATACGCAGTATTTT
>TRBD2|TRBJ2-5|TRBV6-6|many
CASSTGVAGPQETQYF
TGTGCCAGCAGTACTGGGGTAGCGGGACCTCAAGAGACCCAGTACTTC
>NA|TRBJ2-5|TRBV7-9|many
CASSSLEETQYF
TGTGCCAGCAGCTCACTCGAAGAGACCCAGTACTTC
>TRBD1|TRBJ2-7|TRBV5-1|many
CASHLGQGVTYEQYF
TGCGCCAGCCACCTCGGACAGGGGGTTACCTACGAGCAGTACTTC
>TRBD2|TRBJ2-1|TRBV5-4|many
CASSLEPRELNEQFF
TGTGCCAGCAGCTTGGAGCCGCGGGAGCTTAATGAGCAGTTCTTC
>NA|TRBJ2-4|TRBV7-9|many
CASSLGTVLNIQYF
TGTGCCAGCAGCTTAGGGACAGTATTGAACATTCAGTACTTC
>NA|TRBJ2-7|TRBV5-1|many
CASSLKSGTYEQYF
TGCGCCAGCAGCTTGAAGTCGGGGACCTACGAGCAGTACTTC